This entry lists 15 T cell receptor beta chains sequenced from one sample in a study of T cell repertoires in cytomegalovirus infection. These receptors have no known antigen. TCRdb independently ran MiXCR on the reads; one entry per CDR3 protein. Here the sample spans around 300,000 distinct CDR3 sequences, less than 25% being singletons. The sequenced sample was cultured PBMCs, obtained from culture after CMV antigen stimulation. The receptors were gathered from a human donor in good health (CMV status not recorded). Some clones in this sample may be carry-over from other donors' samples.

This chain links TRBV19 with TRBJ1-5, with TRBD1 matching 7 bases. Germline V lookup: CDR1 LNHDA, CDR2 SQIVND (reference sequence). The CDR3 length is 15 residues. J lost 11 bases, V lost 7 bases, and 17 bases had no gene match. The CDR3 bases are TGTGCCAGTAACGACGGGGCAGGGGGGCTCTCGACCCAGCATTTT. Protein: CASNDGAGGLSTQHF.

The chain links TRBV5-6 to TRBJ1-1; TRBD1 is a possible D gene (6 bases). CDR3 size: 12 residues. Germline V gene sequence: CDR1 SGHDT, CDR2 YYEEEE. Trimming shortened V by 5 bases and J by 7 bases, and 12 bases separated the two germline ends. Here the CDR3 DNA reads TGTGCCAGCAGTCTCACAGGGAATGAAGCTTTCTTT. This gives the protein CASSLTGNEAFF.

This clonotype turned up a few times. This chain uses TRBV5-1 with TRBJ1-1; weak D call: TRBD1 (6 bases). V was trimmed by 2 bases and J by 8 bases, leaving 13 bases between them. Germline loops: CDR1 SGHRS, CDR2 YFSETQ. The length of the CDR3 is 13 residues. CDR3 sequence (DNA): TGCGCCAGCAGCTTTGGACAGACCGACGAAGCTTTCTTT. Amino acid sequence: CASSFGQTDEAFF.

The sample holds many counts of this clonotype. The J gene is TRBJ1-4, the V gene TRBV4-1; 7 bases agree with TRBD1. The CDR3 is made up of 18 amino acids. Germline assignment: CDR1 MGHRA and CDR2 YSYEKL. V trimming: 2 bases; J trimming: 5 bases; junction bases outside the gene matches: 14. The CDR3 reads CASSQTERGLFANEKLFF. The CDR3, as DNA: TGCGCCAGCAGCCAAACGGAGAGGGGGCTGTTCGCCAATGAAAAACTGTTTTTT.

Here the CDR3 DNA reads TGTGCCAGTAGTCCAGGTGGGGGCAGGGGGTACGAGACCCAGTACTTC. It is translated as CASSPGGGRGYETQYF. The rearrangement links TRBV19 to TRBJ2-5; 7 nucleotides match TRBD1. V dropped 5 bases and J dropped 5; count of bases not matched to a gene: 14. The CDR3 runs 16 residues. Germline values: CDR1 LNHDA, CDR2 SQIVND (reference sequence).

This chain joins TRBV12-3 or TRBV12-4 and TRBJ1-1; D is ambiguous. V was cut by 3 bases and J by 1 base, with 9 bases left in between. CDR3 size: 14 residues. The DNA for the CDR3 is TGTGCCAGCAGTTTCAACAGAGGGAACACTGAAGCTTTCTTT. Translated, it gives CASSFNRGNTEAFF.

This clonotype was found many times. The V and J genes are TRBV7-2 and TRBJ2-7; 10 bases agree with TRBD2. Germline CDR1 and CDR2: SGHTA and FQGNSA. There are 17 residues in the CDR3. The J segment lost 5 bases and the V segment lost 5 bases, leaving 15 bases of the junction unmatched. The chain's CDR3 is CASSTIGSGRPRHEQYV. The DNA of the CDR3 is TGTGCCAGCAGCACAATAGGTAGCGGGAGGCCCCGCCACGAGCAGTACGTC.

This clonotype occurred a few times. The chain uses TRBV12-3 or TRBV12-4 and TRBJ1-1, with D possibly TRBD1 on 5 matching bases. V was shortened by 6 bases and J by 5 bases, with 16 bases between the two germline ends. There are 14 residues in the CDR3. This CDR3 reads CASSLGPLGTEAFF. DNA for the CDR3: TGTGCCAGCAGCTTGGGACCTTTAGGGACTGAAGCTTTCTTT.

This clonotype appeared many times. V is TRBV7-2 and J is TRBJ1-2; TRBD1 agrees at 11 bases. Germline trimming cut 3 bases from V and 8 bases from J; bases unmatched to any gene: 5. CDR3 length: 14 residues. Per the germline V gene, CDR1 is SGHTA and CDR2 is FQGNSA. The CDR3 here is CASSLGQGEWGYTF. CDR3 coding DNA: TGTGCCAGCAGCTTGGGACAGGGGGAGTGGGGCTACACCTTC.

This clonotype showed up many times. This sequence joins TRBV27 and TRBJ2-1; TRBD2 matches 7 bases. V lost 4 bases to trimming and J lost 3 bases; unmatched junction nucleotides: 6. The CDR3 runs to 15 residues. Germline V gene lookup returns CDR1 MNHEY and CDR2 SMNVEV (reference sequence). CDR3 bases: TGTGCCAGCAGTTCGACTAGCATGGGCTACAATGAGCAGTTCTTC. This gives the protein CASSSTSMGYNEQFF.

Worth noting for this clonotype: A much larger clone lies one base from this, so it may be a read error. This chain links TRBV7-2 with TRBJ1-2; 8 positions agree with TRBD1. V gave up 6 bases and J gave up 4 bases; unmatched junction bases: 4. The CDR3 is 13 residues long. CDR1 is SGHTA and CDR2 is FQGNSA in the germline V gene. This CDR3 is CTSSSDRGYGYTF. CDR3 nucleotides: TGTACCAGCAGTTCAGACAGGGGCTATGGCTACACCTTC.

V gene TRBV10-2 combines with J gene TRBJ2-5; D possibly corresponds to TRBD2 (6 bases). The CDR3 totals 13 residues. In germline, CDR1 is WSHSY, CDR2 SAAADI. The V end lost 4 bases, the J end lost 4 bases, and 10 bases lay between the germline ends. The CDR3 is CASSARAGETQYF. CDR3 nucleotides: TGCGCCAGCAGTGCGCGAGCGGGAGAGACCCAGTACTTC.

This clonotype was seen more than once but under ten times. The chain combines TRBV6-2 or TRBV6-3 with TRBJ1-5; no definite D call. The CDR3 is 16 amino acids. Germline values: CDR1 MNHEY, CDR2 SVGEGT. The V and J ends lost 2 bases and 0 bases respectively, with 11 bases between them. Here the CDR3 reads CASSYTGQYSNQPQHF. CDR3 nucleotide sequence: TGTGCCAGCAGTTACACGGGCCAGTATAGCAATCAGCCCCAGCATTTT.

Regarding this clonotype: One junction end does not reproduce the germline sequence, and a read error may be involved. The chain recombines TRBV6-2 or TRBV6-3 with TRBJ2-5, with 8 bases matching TRBD1. Per germline, CDR1 MNHEY and CDR2 SVGEGT. The CDR3 covers 12 residues. The CDR3 sequence is CASRPIGTGPTF. CDR3 nucleotide sequence: TGTGCCAGCAGGCCGATCGGGACAGGTCCAACCTTC.

Ten or more counts support this clonotype. The chain links TRBV4-3 to TRBJ1-2, with TRBD1 as a possible D gene (6 bases). Germline values: CDR1 LGHNA, CDR2 YSLEER. CDR3 length equals 16 residues. Trimming took off 3 bases at V and 0 bases at J, with 14 bases between the two ends. In DNA form, the CDR3 reads TGCGCCAGCAGCCACACAACAGGGAACCCTAACTATGGCTACACCTTC. Protein sequence: CASSHTTGNPNYGYTF.